Presented here are 4 T cell receptor beta chains from one specimen sequenced in a study of blood T cells in healthy people across ages. A sample-barcoded 5' primer and a J-beta primer mix were used in a second PCR of about 7 to 12 cycles. In TCRdb, the 5' RACE reads were re-called with MiXCR into one record per CDR3 protein. The repertoire holds some 1.6 million distinct CDR3 sequences, with approximately 32% as singletons. Sequencing was done on a sample of blood. These receptors were collected from a woman aged 30 to 39 in good health.

This clonotype has a handful of counts. CDR3 in DNA: TGTGCCAGCTATGATACGGCTAGCGGGGGTTACGAGCGGTACTTC. The encoded protein is CASYDTASGGYERYF. The V and J genes are TRBV6-1 and TRBJ2-4, with 10 bases matching TRBD2. CDR3 length: 15 residues. Germline CDR1 is MNHNS and CDR2 is SASEGT. J lost 15 bases, V lost 8 bases, and 19 bases had no gene match.

The V and J genes are TRBV27 and TRBJ2-4; TRBD2 matches at 8 bases. The CDR3 is 15 amino acids. V was pared by 5 bases and J by 2 bases, with 5 bases of the junction left unmatched. Germline V gives CDR1 MNHEY, CDR2 SMNVEV (reference sequence). The CDR3 sequence is CASSPGGHPKNIQYF. CDR3 bases: TGTGCCAGCAGTCCGGGGGGGCACCCCAAAAACATTCAGTACTTC.

In this sample, this clonotype turned up once. The CDR3 DNA reads TGTGCCAGCACCGTGGGGGGCGTCTACAATGAGCAGTACTTC. This encodes CASTVGGVYNEQYF. The chain has TRBV6-2 or TRBV6-3 and TRBJ2-7; tentatively, D is TRBD1 or TRBD2 (6 bases each). Germline V gene data show CDR1 as MNHEY and CDR2 as SVGEGT. The length of the CDR3 is 14 residues. Between the trimmed V and J ends, which lost 7 bases and 7 bases, there was a span of 20 bases.

This clonotype was observed a few times. The CDR3 region is CSARGGGMNTEAFF. The CDR3 nucleotides read TGCAGTGCTAGAGGGGGCGGCATGAACACTGAAGCTTTCTTT. The rearrangement uses TRBV20-1 and TRBJ1-1; a possible D gene is TRBD1 (5 bases). This CDR3 is built from 14 residues. The V and J ends lost 1 base and 0 bases respectively, with 9 bases between them. Germline loops: CDR1 DFQATT, CDR2 SNEGSKA (reference sequence).